Listed here are 17 T cell receptor beta chains from one sample, sequenced in a study of T cells in Graves' hyperthyroidism and ophthalmopathy (dated by TCRdb to about 2019). The library was produced with multiplex PCR. Sequencing was performed on an Illumina HiSeq 2000. The TCR beta CDR3 regions were amplified from RNA transcripts. The TCR CDR3 was subjected to a first round of RT-PCR using the HTBI primer set and the Qiagen OneStep RT-PCR kit. The public reads were run again by TCRdb, first through fastp at Q25 and then through MiXCR, and only productive beta chains were kept. Each CDR3 protein appears once, grouped with its most common genes and DNA. The sample records about 480,000 distinct CDR3 sequences, roughly 14% of which are singletons. Over 15% of the sample is taken by the ten largest. Input material: blood. The receptors originated from a woman in her late teens or twenties with Graves' hyperthyroidism.

The sample holds a few counts of this clonotype. This chain links TRBV15 with TRBJ2-5, with 7 bases that match TRBD2. The CDR3 totals 14 residues. Germline V gene lookup returns CDR1 LNHNV and CDR2 YYDKDF (reference sequence). J was trimmed by 5 bases and V by 4 bases; bases with no gene match: 7. The CDR3 coding sequence is TGTGCCACCAGCACCCAGGGAGGGTCGGAGACCCAGTACTTC. It encodes CATSTQGGSETQYF. The whole variable domain, filled in from reference TRBV15 and TRBJ2-5, reads DAMVIQNPRYQVTQFGKPVTLSCSQTLNHNVMYWYQQKSSQAPKLLFHYYDKDFNNEADTPDNFQSRRPNTSFCFLDIRSPGLGDTAMYLCATSTQGGSETQYFGPGTRLLVL.

In its sample, this clonotype was seen many times. The CDR3 loop reads CSVDFGHSFF. The CDR3, as DNA: TGCAGCGTTGATTTTGGGCATAGCTTCTTT. This chain connects TRBV29-1 to TRBJ1-1, with unresolved D. Germline CDR1 reads SQVTM; CDR2 reads ANQGSEA. The V end lost 3 bases, the J end lost 14 bases, and 13 bases lay between the germline ends. The CDR3 contains 10 residues.

At least ten counts were recorded for this clonotype. The chain recombines TRBV3-1 with TRBJ1-1, with TRBD1 matching over 10 bases. The germline CDR1 and CDR2 sequences are LGHDT and YNNKEL (reference sequence). V trimming: 4 bases; J trimming: 3 bases; junction bases outside the gene matches: 5. CDR3 length: 15 amino acids. CDR3 protein: CASSLGTGAYTEAFF. CDR3 coding DNA: TGTGCCAGCAGCCTAGGGACAGGGGCTTACACTGAAGCTTTCTTT.

This sequence joins TRBV6-2 or TRBV6-3 and TRBJ1-4, with 8 bases aligning to TRBD1. CDR3 length: 14 residues. After removal of 5 bases from V and 7 bases from J, the junction contained 6 bases not matched to a gene. Germline lookup yields CDR1 MNHEY and CDR2 SVGEGT. In DNA, the CDR3 is TGTGCCAGCAGTGGACAGGGCGGACGTGAAAAACTGTTTTTT. This codes for CASSGQGGREKLFF.

This clonotype was counted ten times or more. This sequence joins TRBV6-1 and TRBJ1-1, with D hard to call. Germline V CDR1 and CDR2: MNHNS, SASEGT. The V gene lost 7 bases and the J gene lost 6 bases, with 12 bases spanning the gap. The CDR3 extends over 12 amino acids. The DNA for the CDR3 is TGTGCCAGCACCTGGGCGGACGCTGAAGCTTTCTTT. This codes for CASTWADAEAFF.

As regards this clonotype: Compared with germline, one end of the junction differs, possibly owing to a read error. For the CDR3, the DNA is TGCAGTGCTAGACCCTATCGGGGACAGGGGATGATCTTT. The encoded protein is CSARPYRGQGMIF. This chain uses TRBV20-1 with TRBJ1-1, with 10 positions matching TRBD1. The CDR3 is 13 amino acids. Germline V gene data show CDR1 as DFQATT and CDR2 as SNEGSKA (reference sequence).

In this sample, this clonotype turned up many times. This chain uses TRBV27 with TRBJ2-3, with a weak D call TRBD2 (6 bases). Germline values: CDR1 MNHEY, CDR2 SMNVEV (reference sequence). The CDR3 is 18 residues long. V lost 3 bases and J 2 bases, leaving 21 bases between the germline ends. The CDR3 protein is CASSFPGGRSGHTDTQYF. CDR3 nucleotide sequence: TGTGCCAGCAGTTTCCCTGGGGGGAGGAGCGGGCACACAGATACGCAGTATTTT.

The V call is TRBV12-3 or TRBV12-4, the J call TRBJ1-1; a weak D match, TRBD1 (5 bases). The CDR3 is made up of 13 amino acids. V shed 5 bases and J shed 10 bases, with 17 bases lying between them. The CDR3, as DNA: TGTGCCAGCAGTCCAGGCCAGGGCGGTTTAGCTTTCTTT. Residues: CASSPGQGGLAFF.

This clonotype was observed many times. The rearrangement links TRBV11-3 to TRBJ2-1; 8 bases align to TRBD2. There are 14 residues in the CDR3. V was pared by 5 bases and J by 10 bases, with 10 bases of the junction left unmatched. Germline CDR1 SGHNT, CDR2 YENEEA. CDR3 nucleotide sequence: TGTGCCAGCAGCCAAAAGCGGGGGACTGGGGAGCAGTTCTTC. This translates into CASSQKRGTGEQFF.

At least ten counts were recorded for this clonotype. The chain employs TRBV3-1 and TRBJ2-5; TRBD1 might be the D (7 bases). Germline CDR1 LGHDT, CDR2 YNNKEL (reference sequence). The CDR3 is made up of 17 amino acids. V lost 2 bases and J lost 2, with 18 bases in between. As DNA, the CDR3 is TGTGCCAGCAGCCAATGGGGGGACAGCGCGTATCAAGAGACCCAGTACTTC. Its translation: CASSQWGDSAYQETQYF.

At least ten counts were recorded for this clonotype. V is TRBV11-1 and J is TRBJ1-2; D is unresolved. CDR1 and CDR2 (germline): SGHAT, FQDESV (reference sequence). The length of the CDR3 is 16 residues. The ends were cut back, 4 bases at V and 1 base at J, with 16 bases in the middle. CDR3 protein: CASSSRGGEYNYGYTF. In DNA, the CDR3 is TGTGCCAGCAGCTCCCGGGGTGGTGAATATAACTATGGCTACACCTTC.

This clonotype was seen ten or more times. The gene calls are TRBV7-3 and TRBJ2-7; TRBD2 might be the D (5 bases). Trimming cost V 2 bases and J 5 bases, with 16 bases left between them. CDR3 size: 15 residues. Germline-derived CDR1 and CDR2 are SGHTA and FQGTGA. The CDR3: CASSLFGGLPDEQYF. The CDR3 nucleotides read TGTGCCAGCAGCTTATTTGGCGGGCTTCCAGACGAGCAGTACTTC.

This clonotype was seen ten or more times. The chain combines TRBV3-1 with TRBJ2-5; D perhaps matches TRBD2 (6 bases). The CDR3 runs 13 residues. Germline V lookup: CDR1 LGHDT, CDR2 YNNKEL (reference sequence). V lost 4 bases and J lost 0, with 6 bases in between. CDR3 loop: CASSRTNQETQYF. CDR3 bases: TGTGCCAGCAGCCGGACTAACCAAGAGACCCAGTACTTC.

This clonotype was observed many times. The genes are TRBV30 and TRBJ2-6, with D possibly TRBD1 on 6 matching bases. There are 16 residues in the CDR3. V was trimmed by 6 bases and J by 3 bases, leaving 18 bases between them. Looked up from germline, CDR1 is GTSNPN and CDR2 is SVGIG (reference sequence). The CDR3 bases are TGTGCCTGCGCGGACCTTAACAGGGTTGGGGCCAACGTCCTGACTTTC. Its translation: CACADLNRVGANVLTF.

Ten or more counts support this clonotype. CDR3 DNA: TGCAGGGGGGACTCCCTGGAGACCCAGTACTTC. This sequence encodes CRGDSLETQYF. The chain links TRBV20-1 to TRBJ2-5; TRBD2 is a possible D gene (6 bases). Germline CDR1 DFQATT, CDR2 SNEGSKA (reference sequence). The CDR3 consists of 11 residues.

The table lists this clonotype with many counts. This chain links TRBV7-2 with TRBJ2-7; 12 nucleotides align to TRBD2. The junction had 0 bases not matched to a gene; V was cut back by 3 bases and J by 0 bases. There are 15 residues in the CDR3. The V gene's germline CDR1 is SGHTA and CDR2 FQGNSA. The CDR3 DNA follows: TGTGCCAGCAGCTTGACTAGCGGGAGCTCCTACGAGCAGTACTTC. Amino acids: CASSLTSGSSYEQYF.

This clonotype was seen many times. This sequence joins TRBV6-1 and TRBJ1-4; D uncertain. Germline V gives CDR1 MNHNS, CDR2 SASEGT. V lost 6 bases to trimming and J lost 4 bases, with 12 bases between them. The CDR3 contains 14 residues. The CDR3 sequence: CASSPRPLNEKLFF. The DNA for the CDR3 is TGTGCCAGCAGCCCCCGACCTCTTAATGAAAAACTGTTTTTT.